This TCR beta chain was identified during a study of graft-versus-host responses after intestinal transplantation. Turning to the study itself: Induction using anti-thymocyte globulin, followed by tacrolimus and steroids for about 3 years, was given to all recipients. Study-wide results and limits: Some GvH clones were seen earlier in gut or blood, suggesting intestinal origin. Some patients had graft-donor T cell macrochimerism. In their allografts, the ratios of graft-versus-host to host-versus-graft T cell clones were high.

The data were produced by immunoSEQ multiplex PCR, yet TCRdb's version contains in-frame clones alone and is incomplete. Of about 71,000 clones in the sample, approximately 94% are singletons; the top ten hold less than 0.55%. J was trimmed by 1 base and V by 6 bases; bases with no gene match: 16. The CDR3 sequence is 18 residues long. Germline CDR1 is SGHDT and CDR2 is YYEEEE. This clone was seen a few times. Its specificity is not known. Sequencing was performed on unstimulated CD8+ T cells sorted from spleen or lymph node cells, taken before intestinal transplant. This TCR came from a human donor who received an intestinal transplant. This chain joins TRBV5-6 and TRBJ1-1; TRBD1 matches at 9 bases. This chain's CDR3 is CASTIGRDRARRNTEAFF. Here the CDR3 DNA reads TGTGCCAGCACCATAGGGCGGGACAGGGCTCGAAGGAACACTGAAGCTTTCTTT.